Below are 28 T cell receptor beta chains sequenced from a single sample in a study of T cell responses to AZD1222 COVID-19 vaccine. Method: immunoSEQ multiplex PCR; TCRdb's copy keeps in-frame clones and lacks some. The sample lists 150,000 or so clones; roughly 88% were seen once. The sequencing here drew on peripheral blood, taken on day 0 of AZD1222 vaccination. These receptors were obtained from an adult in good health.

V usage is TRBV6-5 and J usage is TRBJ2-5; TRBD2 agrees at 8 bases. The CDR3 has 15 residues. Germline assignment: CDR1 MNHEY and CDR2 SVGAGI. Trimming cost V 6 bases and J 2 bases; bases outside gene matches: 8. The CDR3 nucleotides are TGTGCCAGCAGGGGCTCTGGGACTAGGCAAGAGACCCAGTACTTC. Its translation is CASRGSGTRQETQYF.

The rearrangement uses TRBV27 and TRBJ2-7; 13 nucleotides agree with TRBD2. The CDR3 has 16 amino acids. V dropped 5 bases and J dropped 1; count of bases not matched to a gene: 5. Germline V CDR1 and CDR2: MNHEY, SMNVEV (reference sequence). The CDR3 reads CASSRGLAGISYEQYF. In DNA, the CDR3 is TGTGCCAGCAGTAGGGGACTAGCGGGAATATCCTACGAGCAGTACTTC.

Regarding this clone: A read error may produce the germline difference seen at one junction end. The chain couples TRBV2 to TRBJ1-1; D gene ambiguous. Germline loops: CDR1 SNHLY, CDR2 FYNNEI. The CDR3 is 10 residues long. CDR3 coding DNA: TGTGCCAGCAGAGAAGACCGGGCTTTCTTT. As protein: CASREDRAFF.

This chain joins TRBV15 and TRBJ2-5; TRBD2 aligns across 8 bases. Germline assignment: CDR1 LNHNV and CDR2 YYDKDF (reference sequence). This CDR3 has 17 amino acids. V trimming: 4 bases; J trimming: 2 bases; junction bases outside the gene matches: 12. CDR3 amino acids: CATSTNSGGRSQETQYF. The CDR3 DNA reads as TGTGCCACCAGCACGAATAGCGGCGGGAGGTCGCAAGAGACCCAGTACTTC.

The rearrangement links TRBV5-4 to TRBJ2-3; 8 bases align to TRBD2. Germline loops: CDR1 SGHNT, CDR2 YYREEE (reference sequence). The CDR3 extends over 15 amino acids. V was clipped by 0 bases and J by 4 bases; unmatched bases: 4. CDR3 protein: CASSLDGRAADTQYF. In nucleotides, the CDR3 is TGTGCCAGCAGCTTGGACGGGAGGGCCGCAGATACGCAGTATTTT.

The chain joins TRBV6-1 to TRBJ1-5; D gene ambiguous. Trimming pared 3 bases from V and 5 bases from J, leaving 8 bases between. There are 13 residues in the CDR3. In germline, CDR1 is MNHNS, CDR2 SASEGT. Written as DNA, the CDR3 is TGTGCCAGCAGTGAGCAAAGAGATCAGCCCCAGCATTTT. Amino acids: CASSEQRDQPQHF.

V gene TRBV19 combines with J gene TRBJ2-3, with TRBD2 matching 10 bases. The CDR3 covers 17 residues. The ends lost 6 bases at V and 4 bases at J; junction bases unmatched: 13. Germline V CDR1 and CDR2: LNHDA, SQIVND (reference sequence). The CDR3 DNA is TGTGCCAGTAGATCCTATACTCTAGCGGGAGTAGCAGATACGCAGTATTTT. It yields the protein CASRSYTLAGVADTQYF.

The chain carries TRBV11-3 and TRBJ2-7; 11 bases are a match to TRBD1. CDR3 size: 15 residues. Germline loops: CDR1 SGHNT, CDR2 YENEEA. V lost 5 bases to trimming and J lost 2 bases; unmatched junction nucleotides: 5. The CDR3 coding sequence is TGTGCCAGCAGCCGGGGACAGGGGGTCGCCTACGAGCAGTACTTC. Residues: CASSRGQGVAYEQYF.

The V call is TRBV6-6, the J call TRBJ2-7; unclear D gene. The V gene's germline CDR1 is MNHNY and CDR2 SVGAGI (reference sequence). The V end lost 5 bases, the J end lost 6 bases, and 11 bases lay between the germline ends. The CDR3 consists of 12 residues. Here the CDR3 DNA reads TGTGCCAGCAGTCTTATGCGGAGCGAGCAGTACTTC. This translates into CASSLMRSEQYF.

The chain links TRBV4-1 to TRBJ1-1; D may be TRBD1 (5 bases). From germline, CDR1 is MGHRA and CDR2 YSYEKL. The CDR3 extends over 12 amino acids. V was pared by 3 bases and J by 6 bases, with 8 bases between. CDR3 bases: TGCGCCAGCAGCCACGTGGGGCCTGAAGCTTTCTTT. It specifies CASSHVGPEAFF.

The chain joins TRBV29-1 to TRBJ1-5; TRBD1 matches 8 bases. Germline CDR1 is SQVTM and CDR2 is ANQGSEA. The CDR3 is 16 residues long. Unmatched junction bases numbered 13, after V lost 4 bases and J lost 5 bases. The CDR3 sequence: CSVVGGTGGVDQPQHF. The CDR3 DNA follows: TGCAGCGTTGTTGGTGGCACAGGGGGGGTCGATCAGCCCCAGCATTTT.

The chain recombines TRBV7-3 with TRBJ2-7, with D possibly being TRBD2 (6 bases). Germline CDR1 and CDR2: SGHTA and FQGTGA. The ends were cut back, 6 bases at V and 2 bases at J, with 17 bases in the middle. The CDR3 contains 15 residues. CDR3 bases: TGTGCCAGCAGTCTCGATGGGACTCTGACCTACGAGCAGTACTTC. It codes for CASSLDGTLTYEQYF. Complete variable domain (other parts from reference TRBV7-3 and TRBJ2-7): GAGVSQTPSNKVTEKGKYVELRCDPISGHTALYWYRQSLGQGPEFLIYFQGTGAADDSGLPNDRFFAVRPEGSVSTLKIQRTERGDSAVYLCASSLDGTLTYEQYFGPGTRLTVT.

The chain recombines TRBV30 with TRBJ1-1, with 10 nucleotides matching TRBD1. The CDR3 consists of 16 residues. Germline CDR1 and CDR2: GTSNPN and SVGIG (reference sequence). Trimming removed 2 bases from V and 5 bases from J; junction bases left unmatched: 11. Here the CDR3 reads CAWSLWTGGSRTEAFF. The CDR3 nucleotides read TGTGCCTGGAGTCTTTGGACAGGGGGGTCACGAACTGAAGCTTTCTTT. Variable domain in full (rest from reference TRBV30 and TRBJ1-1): SQTIHQWPATLVQPVGSPLSLECTVEGTSNPNLYWYRQAAGRGLQLLFYSVGIGQISSEVPQNLSASRPQDRQFILSSKKLLLSDSGFYLCAWSLWTGGSRTEAFFGQGTRLTVV.

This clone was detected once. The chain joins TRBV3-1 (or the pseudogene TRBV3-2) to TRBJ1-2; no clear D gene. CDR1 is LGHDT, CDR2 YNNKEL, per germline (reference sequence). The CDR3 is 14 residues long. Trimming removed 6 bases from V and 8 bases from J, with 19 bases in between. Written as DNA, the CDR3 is TGTGCCAGCAGACCTCCTGGCTCGCCGACCGGCTACACCTTC. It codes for CASRPPGSPTGYTF.

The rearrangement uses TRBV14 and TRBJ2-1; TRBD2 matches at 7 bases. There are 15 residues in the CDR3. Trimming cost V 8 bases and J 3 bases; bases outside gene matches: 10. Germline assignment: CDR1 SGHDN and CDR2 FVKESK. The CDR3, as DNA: TGTGCCAGCGGTACGGGGAGGGCCGTCTACAATGAGCAGTTCTTC. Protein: CASGTGRAVYNEQFF. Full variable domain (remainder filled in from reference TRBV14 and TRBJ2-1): EAGVTQFPSHSVIEKGQTVTLRCDPISGHDNLYWYRRVMGKEIKFLLHFVKESKQDESGMPNNRFLAERTGGTYSTLKVQPAELEDSGVYFCASGTGRAVYNEQFFGPGTRLTVL.

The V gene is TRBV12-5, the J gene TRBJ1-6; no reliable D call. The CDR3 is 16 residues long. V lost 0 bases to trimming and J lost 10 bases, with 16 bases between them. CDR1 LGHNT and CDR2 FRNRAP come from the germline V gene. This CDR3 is CASGLVHGVGSSPLHF. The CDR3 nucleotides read TGTGCTAGTGGTTTGGTACATGGGGTAGGGAGCTCACCCCTCCACTTT.

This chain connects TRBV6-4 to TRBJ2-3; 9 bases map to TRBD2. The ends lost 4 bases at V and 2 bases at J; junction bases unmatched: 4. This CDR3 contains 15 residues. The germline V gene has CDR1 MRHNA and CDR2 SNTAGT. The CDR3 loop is CASSALAGTTDTQYF. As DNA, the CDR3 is TGTGCCAGCAGTGCGCTAGCGGGGACCACAGATACGCAGTATTTT.

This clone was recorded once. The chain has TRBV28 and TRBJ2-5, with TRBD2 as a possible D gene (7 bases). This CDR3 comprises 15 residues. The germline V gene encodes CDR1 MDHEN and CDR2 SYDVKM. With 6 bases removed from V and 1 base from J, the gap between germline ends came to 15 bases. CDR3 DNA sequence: TGTGCCAGCAGACCAGGACTAGGGGGCCAAGAGACCCAGTACTTC. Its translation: CASRPGLGGQETQYF.

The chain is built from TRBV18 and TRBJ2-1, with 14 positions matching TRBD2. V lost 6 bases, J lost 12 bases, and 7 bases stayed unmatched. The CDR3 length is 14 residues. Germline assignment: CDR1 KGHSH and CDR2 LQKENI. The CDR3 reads CASSPGLAGVWQFF. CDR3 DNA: TGTGCCAGCTCGCCGGGACTAGCGGGAGTATGGCAGTTCTTC.

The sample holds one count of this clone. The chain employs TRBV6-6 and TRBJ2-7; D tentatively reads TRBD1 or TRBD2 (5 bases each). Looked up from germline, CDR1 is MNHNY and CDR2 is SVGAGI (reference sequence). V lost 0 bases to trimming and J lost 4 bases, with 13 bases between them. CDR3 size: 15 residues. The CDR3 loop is CASSYSWGPTYEQYF. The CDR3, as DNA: TGTGCCAGCAGTTACTCCTGGGGACCGACTTACGAGCAGTACTTC.

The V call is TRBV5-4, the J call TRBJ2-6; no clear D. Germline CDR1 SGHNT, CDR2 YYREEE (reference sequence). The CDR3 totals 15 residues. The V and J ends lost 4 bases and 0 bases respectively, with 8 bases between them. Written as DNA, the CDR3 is TGTGCCAGCAGCCCAGAGCGCTCTGGGGCCAACGTCCTGACTTTC. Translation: CASSPERSGANVLTF.

The CDR3 loop is CASSPPGLARTDTQYF. As DNA, the CDR3 is TGTGCCAGCAGCCCCCCGGGACTAGCGAGGACAGATACGCAGTATTTT. The chain joins TRBV13 to TRBJ2-3; 10 bases are a match to TRBD2. The V gene end was trimmed by 5 bases and the J gene end by 3 bases; junction bases not matched to a gene: 8. Germline CDR1 and CDR2: PRHDT and FYEKMQ (reference sequence). There are 16 residues in the CDR3.

The CDR3 DNA reads as TGTGCCAGCAGTTACTCGGTAGCTATAGGGGAGCTGTTTTTT. This sequence encodes CASSYSVAIGELFF. The chain joins TRBV6-5 to TRBJ2-2; D is ambiguous. Germline loops: CDR1 MNHEY, CDR2 SVGAGI. The length of the CDR3 is 14 residues. Trimming took 0 bases from V and 8 from J, leaving 10 bases between them.

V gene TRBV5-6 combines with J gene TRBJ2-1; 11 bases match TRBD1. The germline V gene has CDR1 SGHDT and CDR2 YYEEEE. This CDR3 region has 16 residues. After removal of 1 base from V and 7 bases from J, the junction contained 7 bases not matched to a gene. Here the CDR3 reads CASSLPGQGADNEQFF. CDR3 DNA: TGTGCCAGCAGCTTGCCTGGACAGGGGGCGGATAATGAGCAGTTCTTC.

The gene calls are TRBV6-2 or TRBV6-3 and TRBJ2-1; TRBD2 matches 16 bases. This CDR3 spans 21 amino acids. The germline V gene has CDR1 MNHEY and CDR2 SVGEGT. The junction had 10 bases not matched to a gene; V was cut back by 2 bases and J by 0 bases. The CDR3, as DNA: TGTGCCAGCAGTTACCTTCCGGGACTAGCGGGAGGGTCCTTCTCCTACAATGAGCAGTTCTTC. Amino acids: CASSYLPGLAGGSFSYNEQFF.

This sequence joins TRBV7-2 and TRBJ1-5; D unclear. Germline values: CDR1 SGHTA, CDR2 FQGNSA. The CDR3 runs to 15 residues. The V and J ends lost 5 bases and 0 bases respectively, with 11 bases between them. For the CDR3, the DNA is TGTGCCAGCAGCCCGGCCGGATATAGCAATCAGCCCCAGCATTTT. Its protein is CASSPAGYSNQPQHF.

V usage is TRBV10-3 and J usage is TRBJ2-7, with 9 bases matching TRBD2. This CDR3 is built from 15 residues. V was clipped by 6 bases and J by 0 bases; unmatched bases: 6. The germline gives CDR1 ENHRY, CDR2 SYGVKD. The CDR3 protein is CAISPRGGGSYEQYF. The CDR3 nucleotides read TGTGCCATCAGCCCACGCGGGGGGGGCTCCTACGAGCAGTACTTC.

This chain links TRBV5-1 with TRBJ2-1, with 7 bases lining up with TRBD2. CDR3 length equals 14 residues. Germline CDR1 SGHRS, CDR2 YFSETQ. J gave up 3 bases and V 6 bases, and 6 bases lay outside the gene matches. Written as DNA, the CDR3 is TGCGCCAGCAATGCAGCGGGGTACTACAATGAGCAGTTCTTC. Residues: CASNAAGYYNEQFF.